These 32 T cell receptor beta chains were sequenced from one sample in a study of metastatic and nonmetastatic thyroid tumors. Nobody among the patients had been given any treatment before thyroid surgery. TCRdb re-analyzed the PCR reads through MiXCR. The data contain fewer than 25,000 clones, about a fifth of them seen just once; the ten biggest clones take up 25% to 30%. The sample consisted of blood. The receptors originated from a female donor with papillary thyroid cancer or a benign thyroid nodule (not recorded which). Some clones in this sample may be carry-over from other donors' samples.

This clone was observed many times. CDR3 sequence: CASSLDMTDYGYTF. The CDR3 DNA reads TGTGCCAGCAGCTTAGATATGACAGACTATGGCTACACCTTC. The chain recombines TRBV11-2 with TRBJ1-2; perhaps TRBD1 as D (5 bases). Trimming left V 0 bases short and J 3 bases short, with 8 bases between. CDR1 and CDR2 from the germline V gene are SGHAT and FQNNGV. The CDR3 totals 14 residues.

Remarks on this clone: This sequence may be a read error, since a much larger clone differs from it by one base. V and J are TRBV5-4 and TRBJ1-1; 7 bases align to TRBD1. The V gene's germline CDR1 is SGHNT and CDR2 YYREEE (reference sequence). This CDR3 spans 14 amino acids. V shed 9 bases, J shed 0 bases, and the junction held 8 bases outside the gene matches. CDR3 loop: CAISLDRVNTEAFF. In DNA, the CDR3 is TGTGCCATCAGTTTAGACAGGGTGAACACTGAAGCTTTCTTT.

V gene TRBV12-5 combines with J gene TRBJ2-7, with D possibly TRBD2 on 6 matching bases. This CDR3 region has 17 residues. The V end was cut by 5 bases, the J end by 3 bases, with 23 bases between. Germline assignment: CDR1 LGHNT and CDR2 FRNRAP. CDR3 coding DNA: TGTGCTAGTGGTCCGGGTGGTATTGGGCGGGACTTCTACGAGCAGTACTTC. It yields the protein CASGPGGIGRDFYEQYF.

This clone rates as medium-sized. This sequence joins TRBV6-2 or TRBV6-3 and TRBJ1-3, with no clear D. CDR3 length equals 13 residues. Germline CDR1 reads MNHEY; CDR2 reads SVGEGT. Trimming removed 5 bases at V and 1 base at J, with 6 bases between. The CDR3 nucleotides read TGTGCCAGCAGTCCATATTCTGGAAACACCATATATTTT. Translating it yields CASSPYSGNTIYF.

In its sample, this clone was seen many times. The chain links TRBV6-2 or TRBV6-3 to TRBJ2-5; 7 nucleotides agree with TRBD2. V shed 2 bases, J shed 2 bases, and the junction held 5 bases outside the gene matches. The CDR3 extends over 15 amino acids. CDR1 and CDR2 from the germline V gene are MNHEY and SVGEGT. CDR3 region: CASSYDKRGQETQYF. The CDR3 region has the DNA TGTGCCAGCAGTTACGATAAGCGGGGACAAGAGACCCAGTACTTC.

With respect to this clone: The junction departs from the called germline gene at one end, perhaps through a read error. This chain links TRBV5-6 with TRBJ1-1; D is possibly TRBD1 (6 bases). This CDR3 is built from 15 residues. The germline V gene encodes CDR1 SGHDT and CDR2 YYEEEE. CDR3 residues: CASSLAGTGDTEALF. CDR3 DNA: TGTGCCAGCAGCTTGGCCGGCACGGGGGACACTGAAGCTTTATTT.

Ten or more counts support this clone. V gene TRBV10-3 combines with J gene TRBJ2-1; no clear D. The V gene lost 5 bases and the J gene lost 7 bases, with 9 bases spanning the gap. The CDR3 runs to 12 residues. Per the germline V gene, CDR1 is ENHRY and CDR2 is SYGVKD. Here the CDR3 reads CAISQVSNEQFF. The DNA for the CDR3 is TGTGCCATCAGTCAGGTGTCTAATGAGCAGTTCTTC.

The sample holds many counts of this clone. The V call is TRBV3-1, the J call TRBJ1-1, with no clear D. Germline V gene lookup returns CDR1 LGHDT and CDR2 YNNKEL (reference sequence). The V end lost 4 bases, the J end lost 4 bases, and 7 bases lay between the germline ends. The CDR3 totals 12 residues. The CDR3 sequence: CASSPDFTEAFF. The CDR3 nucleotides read TGTGCCAGCAGCCCCGATTTCACTGAAGCTTTCTTT.

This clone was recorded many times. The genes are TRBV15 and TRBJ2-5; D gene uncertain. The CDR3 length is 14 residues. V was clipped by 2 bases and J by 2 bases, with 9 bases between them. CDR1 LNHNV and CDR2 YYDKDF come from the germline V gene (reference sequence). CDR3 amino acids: CATSRSSSQETQYF. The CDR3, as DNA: TGTGCCACCAGCAGAAGTAGCAGTCAAGAGACCCAGTACTTC.

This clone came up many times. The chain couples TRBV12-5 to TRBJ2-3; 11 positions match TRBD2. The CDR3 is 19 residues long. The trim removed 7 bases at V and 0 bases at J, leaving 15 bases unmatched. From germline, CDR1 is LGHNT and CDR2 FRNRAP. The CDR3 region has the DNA TGTGCTAGTGCCACTCTCCTAGCGGGGGGACCCCGCAGCACAGATACGCAGTATTTT. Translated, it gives CASATLLAGGPRSTDTQYF.

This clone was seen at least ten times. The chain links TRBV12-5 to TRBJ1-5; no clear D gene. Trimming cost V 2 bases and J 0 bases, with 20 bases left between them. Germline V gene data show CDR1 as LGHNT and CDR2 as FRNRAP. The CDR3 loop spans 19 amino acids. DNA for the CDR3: TGTGCTAGTGGTTTGAGTCGGGAGTTTGGGCTGACTAGCAATCAGCCCCAGCATTTT. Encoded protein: CASGLSREFGLTSNQPQHF. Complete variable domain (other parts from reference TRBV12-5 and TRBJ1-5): DARVTQTPRHKVTEMGQEVTMRCQPILGHNTVFWYRQTMMQGLELLAYFRNRAPLDDSGMPKDRFSAEMPDATLATLKIQPSEPRDSAVYFCASGLSREFGLTSNQPQHFGDGTRLSIL.

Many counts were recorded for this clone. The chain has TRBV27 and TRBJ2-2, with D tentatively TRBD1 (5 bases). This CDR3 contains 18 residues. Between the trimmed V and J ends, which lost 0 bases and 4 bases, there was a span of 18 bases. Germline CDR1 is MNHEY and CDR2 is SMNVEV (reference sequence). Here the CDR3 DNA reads TGTGCCAGCAGTTTATCGATTCTCCAGGGTGGGGCCACCGGGGAGCTGTTTTTT. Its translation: CASSLSILQGGATGELFF.

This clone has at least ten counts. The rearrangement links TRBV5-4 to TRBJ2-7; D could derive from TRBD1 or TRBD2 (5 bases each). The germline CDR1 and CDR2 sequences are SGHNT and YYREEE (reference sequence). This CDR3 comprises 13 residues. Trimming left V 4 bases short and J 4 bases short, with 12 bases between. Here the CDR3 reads CASSPQGAYEQYF. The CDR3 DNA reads TGTGCCAGCAGCCCTCAGGGAGCTTACGAGCAGTACTTC.

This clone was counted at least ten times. The CDR3 nucleotides read TGTGCCAGCTCACCGGGACGGGGAGATGGCTACACCTTC. Protein sequence: CASSPGRGDGYTF. The chain has TRBV18 and TRBJ1-2, with a tentative D call TRBD1 (5 bases). CDR3 length: 13 amino acids. Per germline, CDR1 KGHSH and CDR2 LQKENI. The V and J ends lost 3 bases and 6 bases respectively, with 11 bases between them.

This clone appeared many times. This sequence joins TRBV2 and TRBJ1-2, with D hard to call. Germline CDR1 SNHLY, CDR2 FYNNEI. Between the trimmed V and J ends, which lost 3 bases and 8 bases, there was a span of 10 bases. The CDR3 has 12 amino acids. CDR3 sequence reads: CASSDRSRGYTF. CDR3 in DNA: TGTGCCAGCAGTGACAGGTCGCGCGGCTACACCTTC.

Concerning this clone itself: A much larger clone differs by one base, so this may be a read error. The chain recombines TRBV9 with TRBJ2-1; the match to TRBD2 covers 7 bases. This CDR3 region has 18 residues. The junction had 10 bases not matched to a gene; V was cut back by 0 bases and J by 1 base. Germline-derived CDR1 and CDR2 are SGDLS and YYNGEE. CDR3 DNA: TGTGCCAGCAGCGTAGAGGCGGGAGTGCCTAGTTCCTACAATGAGCAGTTCTTC. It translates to CASSVEAGVPSSYNEQFF.

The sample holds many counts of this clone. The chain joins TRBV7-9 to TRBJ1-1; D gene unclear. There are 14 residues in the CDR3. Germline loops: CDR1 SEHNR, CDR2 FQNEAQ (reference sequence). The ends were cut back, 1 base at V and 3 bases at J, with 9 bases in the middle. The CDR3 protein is CASSLDGKYTEAFF. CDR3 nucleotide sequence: TGTGCCAGCAGCTTAGACGGGAAATACACTGAAGCTTTCTTT.

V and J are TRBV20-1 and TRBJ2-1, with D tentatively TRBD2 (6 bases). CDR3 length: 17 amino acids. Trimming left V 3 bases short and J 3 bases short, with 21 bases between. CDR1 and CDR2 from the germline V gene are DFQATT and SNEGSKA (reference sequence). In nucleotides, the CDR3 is TGCAGTGCTAGTAATTCTCGTAAGGGGACTTTCTACAATGAGCAGTTCTTC. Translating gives CSASNSRKGTFYNEQFF.

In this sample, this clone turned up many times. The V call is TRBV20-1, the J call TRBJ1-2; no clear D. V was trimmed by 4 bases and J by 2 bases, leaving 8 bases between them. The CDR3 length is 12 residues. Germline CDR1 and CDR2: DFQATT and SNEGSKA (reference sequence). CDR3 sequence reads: CSATKQNYGYTF. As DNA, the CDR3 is TGCAGTGCTACCAAACAGAACTATGGCTACACCTTC.

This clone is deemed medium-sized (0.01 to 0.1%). The CDR3 bases are TGTGCCAGCAGTGCACGACATTTTTCAAGCACTGAAGCTTTCTTT. Protein: CASSARHFSSTEAFF. The V and J genes are TRBV6-1 and TRBJ1-1; unclear D gene. The CDR3 loop spans 15 amino acids. Trimming took off 4 bases at V and 4 bases at J, with 16 bases between the two ends. In germline, CDR1 is MNHNS, CDR2 SASEGT.

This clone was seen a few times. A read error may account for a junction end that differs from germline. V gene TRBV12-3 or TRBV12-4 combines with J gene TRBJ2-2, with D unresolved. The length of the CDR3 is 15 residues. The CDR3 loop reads CAGSFIGPSTGELFF. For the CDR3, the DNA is TGTGCCGGCAGTTTTATCGGTCCCAGCACCGGGGAGCTGTTTTTT.

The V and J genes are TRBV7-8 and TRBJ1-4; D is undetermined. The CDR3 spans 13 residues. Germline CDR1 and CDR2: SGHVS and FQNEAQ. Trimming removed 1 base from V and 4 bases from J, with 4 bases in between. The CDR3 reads CASSLVGNEKLFF. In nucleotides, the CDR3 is TGTGCCAGCAGCTTAGTCGGTAATGAAAAACTGTTTTTT.

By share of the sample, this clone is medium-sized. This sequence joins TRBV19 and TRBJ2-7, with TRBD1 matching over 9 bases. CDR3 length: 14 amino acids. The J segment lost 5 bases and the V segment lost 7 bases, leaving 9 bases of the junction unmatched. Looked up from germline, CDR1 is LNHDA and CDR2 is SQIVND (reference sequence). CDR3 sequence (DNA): TGTGCCAGTAAGCCGGGACAGGGAACCAACGAGCAGTACTTC. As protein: CASKPGQGTNEQYF.

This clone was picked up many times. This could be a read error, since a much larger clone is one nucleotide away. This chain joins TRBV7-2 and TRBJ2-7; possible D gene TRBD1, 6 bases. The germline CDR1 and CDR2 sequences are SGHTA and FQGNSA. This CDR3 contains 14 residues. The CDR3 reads CASSLMVDSYGQYF. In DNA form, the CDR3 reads TGTGCCAGCAGCTTAATGGTGGACAGCTACGGGCAGTACTTC.

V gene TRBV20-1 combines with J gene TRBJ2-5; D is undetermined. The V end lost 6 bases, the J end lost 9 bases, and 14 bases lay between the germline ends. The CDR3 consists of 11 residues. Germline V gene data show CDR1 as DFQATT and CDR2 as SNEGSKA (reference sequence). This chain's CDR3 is CSARPLEAQYF. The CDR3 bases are TGCAGTGCCCGCCCACTTGAGGCCCAGTACTTC.

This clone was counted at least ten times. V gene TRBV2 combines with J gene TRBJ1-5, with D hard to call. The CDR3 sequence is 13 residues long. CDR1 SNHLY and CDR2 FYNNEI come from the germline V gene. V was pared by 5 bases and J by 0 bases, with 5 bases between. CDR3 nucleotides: TGTGCCAGCAGTCTCTCTAGCAATCAGCCCCAGCATTTT. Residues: CASSLSSNQPQHF. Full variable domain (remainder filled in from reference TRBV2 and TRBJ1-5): EPEVTQTPSHQVTQMGQEVILRCVPISNHLYFYWYRQILGQKVEFLVSFYNNEISEKSEIFDDQFSVERPDGSNFTLKIRSTKLEDSAMYFCASSLSSNQPQHFGDGTRLSIL.

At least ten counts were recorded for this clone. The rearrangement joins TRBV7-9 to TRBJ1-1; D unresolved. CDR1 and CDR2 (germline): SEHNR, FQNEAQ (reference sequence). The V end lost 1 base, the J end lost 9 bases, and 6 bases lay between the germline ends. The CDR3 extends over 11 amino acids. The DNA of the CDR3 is TGTGCCAGCAGCTTAGAACTAAAAGCTTTCTTT. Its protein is CASSLELKAFF.

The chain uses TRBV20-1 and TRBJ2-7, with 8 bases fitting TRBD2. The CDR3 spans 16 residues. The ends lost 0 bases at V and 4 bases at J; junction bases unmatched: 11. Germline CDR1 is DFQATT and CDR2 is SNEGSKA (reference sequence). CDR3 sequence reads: CSARDSGMALLYEQYF. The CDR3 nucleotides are TGCAGTGCTAGAGATAGCGGGATGGCCCTGCTATACGAGCAGTACTTC.

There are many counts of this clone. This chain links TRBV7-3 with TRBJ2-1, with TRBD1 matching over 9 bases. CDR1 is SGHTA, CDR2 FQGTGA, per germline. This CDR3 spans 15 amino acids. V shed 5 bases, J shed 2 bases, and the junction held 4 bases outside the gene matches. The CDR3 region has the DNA TGTGCCAGCAGCGAAGACAGGGGGACCTACAATGAGCAGTTCTTC. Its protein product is CASSEDRGTYNEQFF. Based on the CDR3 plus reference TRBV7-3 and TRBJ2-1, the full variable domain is GAGVSQTPSNKVTEKGKYVELRCDPISGHTALYWYRQSLGQGPEFLIYFQGTGAADDSGLPNDRFFAVRPEGSVSTLKIQRTERGDSAVYLCASSEDRGTYNEQFFGPGTRLTVL.

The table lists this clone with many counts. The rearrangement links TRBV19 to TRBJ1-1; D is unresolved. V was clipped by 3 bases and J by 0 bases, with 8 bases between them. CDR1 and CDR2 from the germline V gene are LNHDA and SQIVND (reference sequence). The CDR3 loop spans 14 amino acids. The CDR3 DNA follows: TGTGCCAGTAGTATTGGCAGCATGAACACTGAAGCTTTCTTT. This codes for CASSIGSMNTEAFF.

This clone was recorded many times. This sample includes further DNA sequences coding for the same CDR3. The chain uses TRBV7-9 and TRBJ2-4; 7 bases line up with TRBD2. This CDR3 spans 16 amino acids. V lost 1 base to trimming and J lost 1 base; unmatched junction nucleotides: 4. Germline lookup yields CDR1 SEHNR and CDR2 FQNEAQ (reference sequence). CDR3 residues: CASSLGAGTAKNIQYF. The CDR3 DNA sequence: TGTGCCAGCAGCTTAGGAGCGGGGACGGCCAAAAACATTCAGTACTTC.

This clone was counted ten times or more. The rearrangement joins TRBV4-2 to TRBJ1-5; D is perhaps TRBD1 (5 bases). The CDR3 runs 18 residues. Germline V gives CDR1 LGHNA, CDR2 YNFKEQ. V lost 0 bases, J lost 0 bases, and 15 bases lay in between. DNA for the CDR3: TGTGCCAGCAGCCAAGATCAGGGATCGGGGTATAGCAATCAGCCCCAGCATTTT. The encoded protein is CASSQDQGSGYSNQPQHF.